This TCR beta chain was profiled in a study of CD8 T cells in Susac syndrome. With random hexamers, reverse transcription was performed on about 0.45 to 1 ug of RNA. One entry per CDR3 protein results from TCRdb running MiXCR on the immunoSEQ multiplex PCR reads. The sample holds over 150,000 distinct CDR3 sequences, around 96% seen once. The V end was cut by 3 bases, the J end by 1 base, with 9 bases between. This CDR3 has 13 amino acids. Germline values: CDR1 SQVTM, CDR2 ANQGSEA. The rearrangement links TRBV29-1 to TRBJ1-1; D is unresolved. The source of this sequence is a human donor with multiple sclerosis. The sample was CD4+ T cells from PBMCs. The CDR3 nucleotides are TGCAGCGTTGACCCGACTACGAACACTGAAGCTTTCTTT. Translation gives CSVDPTTNTEAFF. Full variable domain (remainder filled in from reference TRBV29-1 and TRBJ1-1): SAVISQKPSRDICQRGTSLTIQCQVDSQVTMMFWYRQQPGQSLTLIATANQGSEATYESGFVIDKFPISRPNLTFSTLTVSNMSPEDSSIYLCSVDPTTNTEAFFGQGTRLTVV.